This T cell receptor (beta chain) was sequenced in a study of OX40 agonist ivuxolimab in advanced cancers. Turning to the study itself: While on treatment, patients had intravenous ivuxolimab at 0.01 to 10 mg/kg every 2 weeks.

CDR1 is GTSNPN, CDR2 SVGIG, per germline (reference sequence). The CDR3 length is 18 residues. With 2 bases removed from V and 1 base from J, the gap between germline ends came to 20 bases. Sequencing used immunoSEQ multiplex PCR; TCRdb keeps in-frame clones, though not all of them. The table records about 62,000 clones, 79% of them present only once. V is TRBV30 and J is TRBJ2-2, with D possibly TRBD1 on 6 matching bases. The sequence came from an adult with an advanced solid tumor such as melanoma, head and neck, liver or kidney cancer. Sequencing used CD4+ or CD8+ T cells sorted from blood, obtained in a trial of the OX40 agonist ivuxolimab. The CDR3 DNA is TGTGCCTGGAGTTCCTCGGACAGCGAATGGCAGAACACCGGGGAGCTGTTTTTT. Residues: CAWSSSDSEWQNTGELFF. Using reference TRBV30 and TRBJ2-2 for the parts outside the CDR3, the full variable domain is SQTIHQWPATLVQPVGSPLSLECTVEGTSNPNLYWYRQAAGRGLQLLFYSVGIGQISSEVPQNLSASRPQDRQFILSSKKLLLSDSGFYLCAWSSSDSEWQNTGELFFGEGSRLTVL.